These 6 T cell receptor beta chains were sequenced from one sample in a study of tumor and adjacent non-tumor tissue in lung cancer. No cell sorting was done before RNA was extracted from the tissue. TCRbeta libraries were built with three rounds of nested PCR, modified from ARM-PCR. Each CDR3 protein gets one entry after TCRdb re-called the multiplex PCR reads with MiXCR. The repertoire has roughly 200,000 distinct CDR3 sequences, 71% of them found once; the top ten carry around 27%. The material sequenced was lung tumor tissue. These receptors all stem from a man in his sixties with non-small cell lung cancer.

About this clonotype: One junction end does not reproduce the germline sequence, and a read error may be involved. V gene TRBV6-5 combines with J gene TRBJ2-1, with TRBD2 matching over 9 bases. The CDR3 totals 15 residues. The V gene's germline CDR1 is MNHEY and CDR2 SVGAGI. For the CDR3, the DNA is TGTGCCAGCAGTAGGACTAGCGACTCCTACAAAGAGCAGTTCTTC. It is translated as CASSRTSDSYKEQFF.

V usage is TRBV11-2 and J usage is TRBJ1-4; no reliable D call. This CDR3 contains 15 residues. Between the trimmed V and J ends, which lost 0 bases and 14 bases, there was a span of 19 bases. Germline V CDR1 and CDR2: SGHAT, FQNNGV. This CDR3 reads CASSLDRVSPVRLFF. For the CDR3, the DNA is TGTGCCAGCAGCTTAGATCGTGTCAGCCCGGTGAGGCTGTTTTTT.

The table lists this clonotype with a count of one. The junction shows a germline mismatch at one end, possibly a read error. This CDR3 reads CTSSSPGCGAFGYTF. The CDR3 bases are TGTACCAGCAGCTCCCCTGGGTGCGGAGCCTTCGGCTACACCTTC. The chain recombines TRBV11-2 with TRBJ1-2; D remains unclear. The CDR3 has 15 amino acids. Germline lookup yields CDR1 SGHAT and CDR2 FQNNGV.

The V call is TRBV29-1, the J call TRBJ2-7; either TRBD1 or TRBD2 may supply D (5 bases each). This CDR3 comprises 16 residues. V was trimmed by 6 bases and J by 3 bases, leaving 24 bases between them. Germline V lookup: CDR1 SQVTM, CDR2 ANQGSEA. CDR3 nucleotide sequence: TGCAGCGTGGTCTCCGACAGTTCCGTCGGGATCTACGAGCAGTACTTC. Amino acids: CSVVSDSSVGIYEQYF.

The V and J genes are TRBV7-9 and TRBJ1-1; D is uncertain. The germline gives CDR1 SEHNR, CDR2 FQNEAQ (reference sequence). V lost 5 bases to trimming and J lost 0 bases, with 13 bases between them. The CDR3 extends over 15 amino acids. CDR3 loop: CASSPISSVNTEAFF. CDR3 DNA: TGTGCCAGCAGCCCCATATCTTCAGTGAACACTGAAGCTTTCTTT.

The rearrangement joins TRBV7-9 to TRBJ1-2; D gene uncertain. The CDR3 is made up of 14 amino acids. V was cut by 5 bases and J by 8 bases, with 18 bases left in between. The V gene's germline CDR1 is SEHNR and CDR2 FQNEAQ (reference sequence). The CDR3 DNA reads as TGTGCCAGCAGCACCGACGGGAGGTCTCAGGGCTACACCTTC. Translated: CASSTDGRSQGYTF.